The text below deals with one TCR beta chain. The antigen is undetermined. Sequencing was performed with immunoSEQ multiplex PCR; in TCRdb, only in-frame clones are kept and a portion is missing. The sample lists roughly 60,000 clones; over 85% were seen once. These data are taken from a study of siplizumab effects on memory and regulatory T cells. The CDR3 runs 13 residues. Losses at the gene ends were 5 bases for V and 2 bases for J; bases not matched to a gene: 1. Germline CDR1 and CDR2: MRHNA and SNTAGT. Study-wide points: Alloreactive sequences traceable to unstimulated CD4+ memory cells declined significantly under siplizumab.

The sequencing sample was made of CD8+ T cells sorted from blood. The chain recombines TRBV6-4 with TRBJ2-3; 7 positions agree with TRBD1. The sequence was collected from a human donor in good health. In nucleotides, the CDR3 is TGTGCCAGCAGTACAGGGGCCACAGATACGCAGTATTTT. Amino acid sequence: CASSTGATDTQYF.